A single sample is the source of the 21 T cell receptor beta chains below, sequenced in a study of shared clonotypes between healthy human individuals. Generated by immunoSEQ multiplex PCR, the TCRdb table keeps only in-frame clones and is missing some. The repertoire holds 2 million to 3 million clones, with 93% as singletons. Sample: naive CD4+ T cells from PBMCs. Subset in this sample: CD45RA+ positively selected. The receptors stem from a man aged 18 to 30 in good health. Some clones in this sample may be carry-over from other donors' samples.

The chain couples TRBV5-1 to TRBJ1-2; D may be TRBD1 (6 bases). The CDR3 is 14 residues long. Trimming removed 4 bases at V and 6 bases at J, with 16 bases between. Germline-derived CDR1 and CDR2 are SGHRS and YFSETQ. The CDR3 sequence is CASSLLQGSNGYTF. The CDR3 DNA follows: TGCGCCAGCAGCCTTTTACAGGGTTCAAATGGCTACACCTTC.

The V call is TRBV28, the J call TRBJ1-1, with no clear D. The CDR3 totals 14 residues. V was clipped by 1 base and J by 1 base, with 7 bases between them. Per germline, CDR1 MDHEN and CDR2 SYDVKM. Here the CDR3 reads CASSLSAGNTEAFF. CDR3 sequence (DNA): TGTGCCAGCAGTTTATCGGCAGGGAACACTGAAGCTTTCTTT. Full variable domain (remainder filled in from reference TRBV28 and TRBJ1-1): DVKVTQSSRYLVKRTGEKVFLECVQDMDHENMFWYRQDPGLGLRLIYFSYDVKMKEKGDIPEGYSVSREKKERFSLILESASTNQTSMYLCASSLSAGNTEAFFGQGTRLTVV.

The rearrangement uses TRBV4-3 and TRBJ2-3, with TRBD2 matching 7 bases. V lost 4 bases and J lost 2; bases outside the gene matches: 9. Germline V CDR1 and CDR2: LGHNA, YSLEER. The length of the CDR3 is 16 residues. CDR3: CASSRGTITFTDTQYF. The DNA for the CDR3 is TGCGCCAGCAGCCGGGGGACTATCACCTTCACAGATACGCAGTATTTT.

The CDR3 loop is CASRVGQGRNSPLHF. CDR3 coding DNA: TGTGCCAGCAGGGTCGGACAGGGAAGAAATTCACCCCTCCACTTT. The chain joins TRBV28 to TRBJ1-6; 8 positions agree with TRBD1. The trim removed 6 bases at V and 7 bases at J, leaving 8 bases unmatched. Germline values: CDR1 MDHEN, CDR2 SYDVKM. The CDR3 has 15 residues.

The chain carries TRBV7-2 and TRBJ2-4; 7 bases are shared with TRBD2. In germline, CDR1 is SGHTA, CDR2 FQGNSA. This CDR3 has 18 residues. The V and J ends lost 2 bases and 2 bases, in that order; junction bases with no gene match: 12. The CDR3 loop is CASSLHRPGRGTKNIQYF. CDR3 DNA: TGTGCCAGCAGCTTACATCGGCCGGGGCGGGGGACCAAAAACATTCAGTACTTC.

The V gene is TRBV15, the J gene TRBJ2-7; TRBD2 is a possible D gene (6 bases). The germline V and J ends were trimmed by 0 bases and 5 bases, with 11 bases remaining between them. CDR3 size: 14 residues. Per germline, CDR1 LNHNV and CDR2 YYDKDF (reference sequence). As DNA, the CDR3 is TGTGCCACCAGCAGAGAGGGGGGATCCCACGAGCAGTACTTC. Residues: CATSREGGSHEQYF. Full variable domain (missing parts from reference TRBV15 and TRBJ2-7): DAMVIQNPRYQVTQFGKPVTLSCSQTLNHNVMYWYQQKSSQAPKLLFHYYDKDFNNEADTPDNFQSRRPNTSFCFLDIRSPGLGDTAMYLCATSREGGSHEQYFGPGTRLTVT.

This sequence joins TRBV15 and TRBJ2-7, with 9 bases identical to TRBD1. The length of the CDR3 is 15 residues. The germline CDR1 and CDR2 sequences are LNHNV and YYDKDF (reference sequence). V shed 0 bases, J shed 1 base, and the junction held 1 base outside the gene matches. The chain's CDR3 is CATSRDDRGSYEQYF. DNA of the CDR3: TGTGCCACCAGCAGAGACGACAGGGGGTCCTACGAGCAGTACTTC. Together with reference TRBV15 and TRBJ2-7, the CDR3 gives the full variable domain: DAMVIQNPRYQVTQFGKPVTLSCSQTLNHNVMYWYQQKSSQAPKLLFHYYDKDFNNEADTPDNFQSRRPNTSFCFLDIRSPGLGDTAMYLCATSRDDRGSYEQYFGPGTRLTVT.

In this sample, this clone turned up a few times. Other DNA sequences in the sample encode the same CDR3. The chain links TRBV11-2 to TRBJ2-2; 8 positions agree with TRBD1. V lost 6 bases and J lost 5; bases outside the gene matches: 2. The CDR3 covers 13 residues. Germline V gives CDR1 SGHAT, CDR2 FQNNGV. This chain's CDR3 is CASSRQGTGELFF. For the CDR3, the DNA is TGTGCCAGCAGTAGACAGGGGACCGGGGAGCTGTTTTTT. Together with reference TRBV11-2 and TRBJ2-2, the CDR3 gives the full variable domain: EAGVAQSPRYKIIEKRQSVAFWCNPISGHATLYWYQQILGQGPKLLIQFQNNGVVDDSQLPKDRFSAERLKGVDSTLKIQPAKLEDSAVYLCASSRQGTGELFFGEGSRLTVL.

The V gene is TRBV6-1, the J gene TRBJ2-3; TRBD1 agrees at 9 bases. The V gene's germline CDR1 is MNHNS and CDR2 SASEGT. Trimming removed 3 bases from V and 6 bases from J; junction bases left unmatched: 7. The CDR3 length is 15 residues. The CDR3 nucleotides are TGTGCCAGCAGTGACTGGACAGGGGCTCTGGATACGCAGTATTTT. It specifies CASSDWTGALDTQYF.

The gene calls are TRBV15 and TRBJ2-6, with TRBD2 as a possible D gene (5 bases). Trimming left V 5 bases short and J 4 bases short, with 15 bases between. This CDR3 is 16 amino acids long. The V gene's germline CDR1 is LNHNV and CDR2 YYDKDF (reference sequence). The CDR3 spells CATSRVGVVGANVLTF. The CDR3 nucleotides read TGTGCCACCAGCCGAGTGGGAGTCGTAGGGGCCAACGTCCTGACTTTC.

This chain connects TRBV7-2 to TRBJ2-2; 8 positions agree with TRBD2. CDR1 SGHTA and CDR2 FQGNSA come from the germline V gene. V lost 5 bases and J lost 4; bases outside the gene matches: 9. This CDR3 spans 16 amino acids. The CDR3 region is CASSPHSLAATGELFF. As DNA, the CDR3 is TGTGCCAGCAGCCCCCACTCACTAGCGGCCACCGGGGAGCTGTTTTTT.

This clone was seen once. The chain is built from TRBV7-2 and TRBJ2-5; either TRBD1 or TRBD2 may supply D (5 bases each). There are 15 residues in the CDR3. Trimming removed 1 base at V and 3 bases at J, with 12 bases between. CDR1 is SGHTA and CDR2 is FQGNSA in the germline V gene. For the CDR3, the DNA is TGTGCCAGCAGCTTAGAGGGGAGCACCAAAGAGACCCAGTACTTC. Translated, it gives CASSLEGSTKETQYF.

The chain recombines TRBV19 with TRBJ2-1; 7 nucleotides agree with TRBD1. This CDR3 comprises 16 residues. Germline V gives CDR1 LNHDA, CDR2 SQIVND (reference sequence). V lost 6 bases to trimming and J lost 4 bases; unmatched junction nucleotides: 12. CDR3 in DNA: TGTGCCAGTAGCCCCGCCCGGGGACAGAAATACAATGAGCAGTTCTTC. As protein: CASSPARGQKYNEQFF.

The chain carries TRBV4-2 and TRBJ2-5, with 7 bases that match TRBD1. Losses at the gene ends were 0 bases for V and 5 bases for J; bases not matched to a gene: 9. The germline gives CDR1 LGHNA, CDR2 YNFKEQ. The CDR3 is 16 residues long. The CDR3 bases are TGTGCCAGCAGCCAAGATTACACAGGGGTTGAGGAGACCCAGTACTTC. This gives the protein CASSQDYTGVEETQYF.

The chain links TRBV7-3 to TRBJ2-7; either TRBD1 or TRBD2 may supply D (5 bases each). The germline gives CDR1 SGHTA, CDR2 FQGTGA. The CDR3 totals 13 residues. V was trimmed by 4 bases and J by 2 bases, leaving 9 bases between them. The CDR3 nucleotides are TGTGCCAGCAGCTCGGGACGGGCCTACGAGCAGTACTTC. It codes for CASSSGRAYEQYF.

This chain connects TRBV5-1 to TRBJ2-3; 7 bases are a match to TRBD2. The CDR3 has 16 amino acids. V dropped 0 bases and J dropped 2; count of bases not matched to a gene: 6. CDR1 is SGHRS, CDR2 YFSETQ, per germline. CDR3 coding DNA: TGCGCCAGCAGCTTGGGGCTAGCGGAGTTCACAGATACGCAGTATTTT. Residues: CASSLGLAEFTDTQYF.

The chain employs TRBV10-1 and TRBJ2-7, with 7 bases fitting TRBD2. Germline CDR1 is WNHNN and CDR2 is SYGVQD (reference sequence). After removal of 3 bases from V and 2 bases from J, the junction contained 7 bases not matched to a gene. The length of the CDR3 is 15 residues. The CDR3 loop is CASSDAGVLPYEQYF. Here the CDR3 DNA reads TGCGCCAGCAGTGATGCGGGAGTTCTTCCCTACGAGCAGTACTTC.

The rearrangement links TRBV7-6 to TRBJ1-1; D is uncertain. V was trimmed by 2 bases and J by 1 base, leaving 11 bases between them. This CDR3 is 15 amino acids long. Germline loops: CDR1 SGHVS, CDR2 FNYEAQ. The CDR3 region is CASSLTEERNTEAFF. The CDR3 region has the DNA TGTGCCAGCAGCTTAACCGAGGAACGGAACACTGAAGCTTTCTTT.

The chain couples TRBV19 to TRBJ1-2; no clear D. V was cut by 2 bases and J by 7 bases, with 5 bases left in between. CDR3 length equals 11 residues. CDR1 is LNHDA and CDR2 is SQIVND in the germline V gene (reference sequence). Here the CDR3 DNA reads TGTGCCAGTAGTATACTGGGTGGCTACACCTTC. This gives the protein CASSILGGYTF.

The chain employs TRBV5-1 and TRBJ2-1; D possibly corresponds to TRBD2 (5 bases). Germline assignment: CDR1 SGHRS and CDR2 YFSETQ. This CDR3 comprises 12 residues. V was cut by 1 base and J by 8 bases, with 7 bases left in between. The CDR3 reads CASSLSGYEQFF. In DNA form, the CDR3 reads TGCGCCAGCAGCTTGTCGGGATATGAGCAGTTCTTC.

With regard to this clone: Other DNA variants within this sample encode the same CDR3. The chain is built from TRBV20-1 and TRBJ2-5, with a possible D match to TRBD1 (5 bases). The CDR3 is 11 amino acids. V lost 6 bases to trimming and J lost 1 base, with 6 bases between them. The germline V gene encodes CDR1 DFQATT and CDR2 SNEGSKA (reference sequence). CDR3 sequence (DNA): TGCAGTGCAGACAGCCAAGAGACCCAGTACTTC. This encodes CSADSQETQYF.